This is a list of T cell receptor beta chains from one sample in a study of blood T cell dynamics during melanoma immunotherapy. Only in-frame clones appear in the TCRdb table, and some are missing; sequencing was by immunoSEQ multiplex PCR. The repertoire includes roughly 12,000 clones, about 88% of them detected once, and approximately 6.4% sits in the top ten. The source was blood, collected from a patient treated with checkpoint blockade. These receptors originate from a human donor with melanoma. CDR3s include the opening cysteine and the closing phenylalanine or tryptophan. Each record gives: clone size, J gene, CDR3 length, D gene, V gene, CDR3 protein, CDR3 DNA. D genes are given only for firm matches. Size is omitted from some rows. Given values are once, few, many or a class for expanded clones.

clone size: -; J gene: TRBJ2-3; CDR3 length: 15; D gene: TRBD2; V gene: TRBV30; CDR3 protein: CACQTSGGPIDTQYF; CDR3 DNA: TGTGCCTGCCAGACTAGCGGGGGGCCCATTGATACGCAGTATTTT
clone size: -; J gene: TRBJ1-1; CDR3 length: 14; D gene: -; V gene: TRBV14; CDR3 protein: CASSLGRMNTEAFF; CDR3 DNA: TGTGCCAGCAGCCTGGGCAGGATGAACACTGAAGCTTTCTTT
clone size: -; J gene: TRBJ2-7; CDR3 length: 13; D gene: -; V gene: TRBV7-8; CDR3 protein: CASSQGLQDEQYF; CDR3 DNA: TGTGCCAGCAGCCAAGGCCTGCAGGACGAGCAGTACTTC
clone size: once; J gene: TRBJ2-5; CDR3 length: 15; D gene: -; V gene: TRBV7-9; CDR3 protein: CASSLTGRGWETQYF; CDR3 DNA: TGTGCCAGCAGCCTCACAGGACGCGGATGGGAGACCCAGTACTTC
clone size: -; J gene: TRBJ1-5; CDR3 length: 17; D gene: TRBD1; V gene: TRBV9; CDR3 protein: CASSPRQGPYSNQPQHF; CDR3 DNA: TGTGCCAGCAGCCCCCGACAGGGCCCTTATAGCAATCAGCCCCAGCATTTT
clone size: -; J gene: TRBJ1-2; CDR3 length: 16; D gene: TRBD1; V gene: TRBV7-2; CDR3 protein: CASSLARTGGGFGYTF; CDR3 DNA: TGTGCCAGCAGCTTAGCCCGGACAGGGGGCGGATTCGGCTACACCTTC
clone size: -; J gene: TRBJ2-5; CDR3 length: 17; D gene: -; V gene: TRBV14; CDR3 protein: CASSQDGQGPNQETQYF; CDR3 DNA: TGTGCCAGCAGCCAAGACGGGCAGGGCCCTAACCAAGAGACCCAGTACTTC
clone size: -; J gene: TRBJ2-5; CDR3 length: 16; D gene: -; V gene: TRBV5-4; CDR3 protein: CASSLVRGNRPETQYF; CDR3 DNA: TGTGCCAGCAGCTTGGTGCGGGGAAACCGCCCGGAGACCCAGTACTTC
clone size: -; J gene: TRBJ2-7; CDR3 length: 13; D gene: -; V gene: TRBV5-1; CDR3 protein: CASSDAGGYEQYF; CDR3 DNA: TGCGCCAGCAGCGACGCTGGGGGATACGAGCAGTACTTC
clone size: -; J gene: TRBJ1-4; CDR3 length: 16; D gene: TRBD1; V gene: TRBV5-1; CDR3 protein: CASSLGQGLSGEKLFF; CDR3 DNA: TGCGCCAGCAGCCTGGGACAGGGGTTGAGTGGTGAAAAACTGTTTTTT
clone size: -; J gene: TRBJ1-4; CDR3 length: 16; D gene: TRBD1; V gene: TRBV5-1; CDR3 protein: CASSLALDRGQGKLFF; CDR3 DNA: TGCGCCAGCAGCTTGGCCCTGGACAGGGGGCAGGGAAAACTGTTTTTT
clone size: -; J gene: TRBJ2-2; CDR3 length: 16; D gene: TRBD1; V gene: TRBV5-1; CDR3 protein: CASSSWGQVGTGELFF; CDR3 DNA: TGCGCCAGCAGCTCCTGGGGACAGGTTGGCACCGGGGAGCTGTTTTTT
clone size: -; J gene: TRBJ1-2; CDR3 length: 15; D gene: -; V gene: TRBV4-1; CDR3 protein: CASSQDPGSSLGYTF; CDR3 DNA: TGCGCCAGCAGCCAAGATCCGGGGTCCTCCCTAGGCTACACCTTC
clone size: -; J gene: TRBJ1-3; CDR3 length: 14; D gene: -; V gene: TRBV10-1; CDR3 protein: CASRHGGSGNTIYF; CDR3 DNA: TGCGCCAGCAGGCACGGGGGCTCTGGAAACACCATATATTTT
clone size: -; J gene: TRBJ2-1; CDR3 length: 15; D gene: -; V gene: TRBV1; CDR3 protein: CTSSQDRLAGGLRVF; CDR3 DNA: TGCACCAGCAGCCAAGATCGTCTAGCGGGGGGCCTTCGGGTCTTC
clone size: -; J gene: TRBJ2-5; CDR3 length: 14; D gene: TRBD2; V gene: TRBV6-1; CDR3 protein: CASSSGGQGETQYF; CDR3 DNA: TGTGCCAGCAGCAGCGGGGGGCAGGGGGAGACCCAGTACTTC
clone size: -; J gene: TRBJ2-7; CDR3 length: 14; D gene: -; V gene: TRBV4-1; CDR3 protein: CASSQVEVSYEQYF; CDR3 DNA: TGCGCCAGCAGCCAAGTGGAGGTCTCCTACGAGCAGTACTTC
clone size: -; J gene: TRBJ2-7; CDR3 length: 11; D gene: -; V gene: TRBV7-2; CDR3 protein: CASSFYYEQYF; CDR3 DNA: TGTGCCAGCAGCTTTTACTACGAGCAGTACTTC
clone size: once; J gene: TRBJ1-6; CDR3 length: 15; D gene: -; V gene: TRBV9; CDR3 protein: CASSETGTRESPLHF; CDR3 DNA: TGTGCCAGCAGTGAAACCGGGACACGGGAGTCACCCCTCCACTTT
clone size: -; J gene: TRBJ2-7; CDR3 length: 15; D gene: -; V gene: TRBV30; CDR3 protein: CAWARGGAGSYEQYF; CDR3 DNA: TGTGCCTGGGCTAGAGGGGGAGCGGGCTCCTACGAGCAGTACTTC
clone size: -; J gene: TRBJ2-3; CDR3 length: 15; D gene: -; V gene: TRBV6-1; CDR3 protein: CASTFSRDSTDTQYF; CDR3 DNA: TGTGCCAGCACCTTCTCCCGGGACAGCACAGATACGCAGTATTTT
clone size: -; J gene: TRBJ1-2; CDR3 length: 13; D gene: -; V gene: TRBV30; CDR3 protein: CAWTGQWNYGYTF; CDR3 DNA: TGTGCCTGGACCGGGCAGTGGAACTATGGCTACACCTTC
clone size: -; J gene: TRBJ2-3; CDR3 length: 11; D gene: -; V gene: TRBV7-9; CDR3 protein: CASSFRQIRYF; CDR3 DNA: TGTGCCAGCAGCTTCCGACAGATCCGGTATTTT
clone size: -; J gene: TRBJ1-6; CDR3 length: 14; D gene: -; V gene: TRBV6-5; CDR3 protein: CASSYGGGNSPLHF; CDR3 DNA: TGTGCCAGCAGTTACGGCGGCGGTAATTCACCCCTCCACTTT
clone size: -; J gene: TRBJ2-7; CDR3 length: 16; D gene: TRBD1; V gene: TRBV18; CDR3 protein: CASSHRGTEPLGEQYF; CDR3 DNA: TGTGCCAGCTCACACAGAGGGACAGAACCCTTGGGCGAGCAGTACTTC
clone size: once; J gene: TRBJ1-1; CDR3 length: 16; D gene: -; V gene: TRBV5-1; CDR3 protein: CASSNDPRASNTEAFF; CDR3 DNA: TGCGCCAGCAGCAATGACCCCCGGGCCTCGAACACTGAAGCTTTCTTT
clone size: -; J gene: TRBJ2-3; CDR3 length: 15; D gene: -; V gene: TRBV30; CDR3 protein: CAWSLQSPRTDTQYF; CDR3 DNA: TGTGCCTGGAGCCTCCAGTCTCCTAGGACAGATACGCAGTATTTT
clone size: -; J gene: TRBJ1-5; CDR3 length: 14; D gene: -; V gene: TRBV30; CDR3 protein: CAWSKTGDNQPQHF; CDR3 DNA: TGTGCCTGGAGTAAGACCGGCGACAATCAGCCCCAGCATTTT
clone size: once; J gene: TRBJ1-5; CDR3 length: 14; D gene: -; V gene: TRBV29-1; CDR3 protein: CSVMTGGLNQPQHF; CDR3 DNA: TGCAGCGTTATGACAGGAGGGCTTAATCAGCCCCAGCATTTT
clone size: -; J gene: TRBJ2-1; CDR3 length: 14; D gene: -; V gene: TRBV7-9; CDR3 protein: CASSLVGGVNEQFF; CDR3 DNA: TGTGCCAGCAGCTTAGTGGGGGGCGTAAATGAGCAGTTCTTC
clone size: -; J gene: TRBJ1-3; CDR3 length: 16; D gene: -; V gene: TRBV11-3; CDR3 protein: CASSLGRHASGNTIYF; CDR3 DNA: TGTGCCAGCAGCTTAGGCCGTCATGCCTCTGGAAACACCATATATTTT
clone size: -; J gene: TRBJ1-1; CDR3 length: 12; D gene: -; V gene: TRBV12-1; CDR3 protein: CARPRGRGEAFF; CDR3 DNA: TGTGCCAGGCCCAGGGGGCGCGGGGAAGCTTTCTTT
clone size: -; J gene: TRBJ2-7; CDR3 length: 11; D gene: -; V gene: TRBV10-3; CDR3 protein: CAISEGYEQYF; CDR3 DNA: TGTGCCATCAGTGAGGGTTACGAGCAGTACTTC
clone size: -; J gene: TRBJ2-3; CDR3 length: 11; D gene: -; V gene: TRBV20-1; CDR3 protein: CSAAGADTQYF; CDR3 DNA: TGCAGTGCGGCGGGGGCCGATACGCAGTATTTT
clone size: -; J gene: TRBJ2-1; CDR3 length: 15; D gene: TRBD2; V gene: TRBV4-3; CDR3 protein: CASSQTAGGYNEQFF; CDR3 DNA: TGCGCCAGCAGCCAAACAGCGGGGGGCTACAATGAGCAGTTCTTC
clone size: once; J gene: TRBJ2-2; CDR3 length: 14; D gene: -; V gene: TRBV11-3; CDR3 protein: CASSLGTETGELFF; CDR3 DNA: TGTGCCAGCAGCTTAGGCACAGAGACCGGGGAGCTGTTTTTT
clone size: -; J gene: TRBJ2-7; CDR3 length: 13; D gene: TRBD1; V gene: TRBV2; CDR3 protein: CASIQGDSYEQYF; CDR3 DNA: TGTGCCAGCATCCAGGGGGATTCCTACGAGCAGTACTTC
clone size: -; J gene: TRBJ2-7; CDR3 length: 13; D gene: -; V gene: TRBV30; CDR3 protein: CAWSPPGIYEQYF; CDR3 DNA: TGTGCCTGGAGTCCCCCGGGGATCTACGAGCAGTACTTC
clone size: -; J gene: TRBJ1-2; CDR3 length: 13; D gene: -; V gene: TRBV6-6; CDR3 protein: CASSDPGDYGYTF; CDR3 DNA: TGTGCCAGCAGTGACCCTGGGGACTATGGCTACACCTTC
clone size: -; J gene: TRBJ2-7; CDR3 length: 17; D gene: -; V gene: TRBV27; CDR3 protein: CASRRLPDSSIPPEQYF; CDR3 DNA: TGTGCCAGCAGAAGACTTCCCGACAGCTCCATACCCCCCGAGCAGTACTTC
clone size: -; J gene: TRBJ2-7; CDR3 length: 15; D gene: TRBD1; V gene: TRBV7-8; CDR3 protein: CASSVDWDSSYEQYF; CDR3 DNA: TGTGCCAGCAGCGTCGATTGGGACAGCTCCTACGAGCAGTACTTC
clone size: -; J gene: TRBJ1-1; CDR3 length: 14; D gene: TRBD1; V gene: TRBV19; CDR3 protein: CASSPGQGWTEAFF; CDR3 DNA: TGTGCCAGTAGTCCCGGACAGGGGTGGACTGAAGCTTTCTTT
clone size: -; J gene: TRBJ2-5; CDR3 length: 16; D gene: TRBD1; V gene: TRBV19; CDR3 protein: CASSIDRVIGKETQYF; CDR3 DNA: TGTGCCAGTAGTATCGACAGGGTAATTGGGAAAGAGACCCAGTACTTC
clone size: -; J gene: TRBJ2-2; CDR3 length: 15; D gene: -; V gene: TRBV2; CDR3 protein: CASRGTEFNTGELFF; CDR3 DNA: TGTGCCAGCAGGGGCACAGAGTTTAACACCGGGGAGCTGTTTTTT
clone size: -; J gene: TRBJ1-2; CDR3 length: 13; D gene: TRBD1; V gene: TRBV18; CDR3 protein: CASSPDRSSGYTF; CDR3 DNA: TGTGCCAGCTCACCGGACAGGTCCAGTGGCTACACCTTC
clone size: -; J gene: TRBJ2-5; CDR3 length: 17; D gene: TRBD1; V gene: TRBV2; CDR3 protein: CASSTVRDRPIQETQYF; CDR3 DNA: TGTGCCAGCAGTACAGTCCGGGACAGGCCCATCCAAGAGACCCAGTACTTC
clone size: -; J gene: TRBJ1-6; CDR3 length: 15; D gene: -; V gene: TRBV19; CDR3 protein: CASSISTGPSSPLHF; CDR3 DNA: TGTGCCAGTAGTATCTCGACAGGACCGAGTTCACCCCTCCACTTT
clone size: -; J gene: TRBJ1-2; CDR3 length: 13; D gene: -; V gene: TRBV5-1; CDR3 protein: CASSLGPSSGYTF; CDR3 DNA: TGCGCCAGCAGCTTGGGCCCATCTAGCGGCTACACCTTC
clone size: few; J gene: TRBJ1-5; CDR3 length: 14; D gene: -; V gene: TRBV5-6; CDR3 protein: CASSLIGGKQPQHF; CDR3 DNA: TGTGCCAGCAGCTTGATAGGGGGTAAACAGCCCCAGCATTTT
clone size: few; J gene: TRBJ2-5; CDR3 length: 16; D gene: -; V gene: TRBV30; CDR3 protein: CAWSVQYGLLTETQYF; CDR3 DNA: TGTGCCTGGAGTGTCCAATACGGATTACTTACGGAGACCCAGTACTTC
clone size: -; J gene: TRBJ1-6; CDR3 length: 16; D gene: TRBD1; V gene: TRBV18; CDR3 protein: CASSPQDRAHNSPLHF; CDR3 DNA: TGTGCCAGCTCACCCCAGGACAGGGCCCATAATTCACCCCTCCACTTT
clone size: few; J gene: TRBJ2-2; CDR3 length: 13; D gene: -; V gene: TRBV18; CDR3 protein: CASSPQATGELFF; CDR3 DNA: TGTGCCAGCTCACCACAAGCCACCGGGGAGCTGTTTTTT
clone size: -; J gene: TRBJ1-2; CDR3 length: 14; D gene: -; V gene: TRBV7-9; CDR3 protein: CASSLDGAGYGYTF; CDR3 DNA: TGTGCCAGCAGCTTAGACGGAGCTGGCTATGGCTACACCTTC
clone size: -; J gene: TRBJ1-6; CDR3 length: 14; D gene: TRBD1; V gene: TRBV7-2; CDR3 protein: CASSLYAGGSPLHF; CDR3 DNA: TGTGCCAGCAGCTTATATGCAGGGGGTTCACCCCTCCACTTT
clone size: -; J gene: TRBJ2-5; CDR3 length: 15; D gene: TRBD1; V gene: TRBV7-2; CDR3 protein: CASSLSQGAQATQYF; CDR3 DNA: TGTGCCAGCAGCTTATCCCAGGGGGCCCAGGCGACCCAGTACTTC